The sequence of this TCR beta chain was determined in a study of T-cell reconstitution after alpha-beta-depleted transplantation in children. The CDR3 sequence is 14 residues long. Trimming left V 3 bases short and J 4 bases short, with 12 bases between. Unique molecular identifiers were used to barcode this TCRbeta library. Each CDR3 protein gets one entry after TCRdb re-called the PCR reads with MiXCR. The data show hundreds of thousands of distinct CDR3 sequences, around a third seen once. Only a few counts were recorded for this clonotype. Sequenced here: PBMCs from the stem cell graft donor, sampled from the stem cell graft. The chain combines TRBV12-3 or TRBV12-4 with TRBJ1-1, with a possible D match to TRBD1 (6 bases). This sequence originates from a human donor who donated a stem cell graft to a child with aplastic anemia. The CDR3 region has the DNA TGTGCCAGCAGTTTTCAGGGGAGCGGCACTGAAGCTTTCTTT. Residues: CASSFQGSGTEAFF.